This T cell receptor (beta chain) was observed in a study of cytomegalovirus exposure and HLA in healthy donors (dated by TCRdb to about 2017). Describing the broader study: An earlier analysis of roughly 500 of the donors reported 250 to 350 Gb of sequence data and 100 million to 140 million unique TCR beta sequences from 150 million to 200 million T cells. About 280 gigabases of sequencing data and 70 million to 100 million unique TCR sequences made up an early release that covered approximately 700 HLA-typed donors. Of the roughly 400 genotyped donors, 70% to 90% were placed in the genetic ancestry cluster associated with self-reported Caucasian donors. The study was designed to test whether signatures of past pathogen exposure could be identified by cataloging public T cell receptors. The study profiled the T cell repertoires of under 850 subjects by immunosequencing and related them to cytomegalovirus serostatus. Besides the first cohort of under 700 subjects, a separate validation cohort made up of 120 different subjects was used. To predict cytomegalovirus infection status, the study brought together high-throughput TCR immunosequencing, statistical association of individual TCRs with disease status, and machine learning. A later analysis re-analyzed previously published TCR beta repertoires from about 600 donors and added high-resolution HLA genotyping to study TCR occurrence patterns. The later analysis used no new phenotypic data to find candidate immune exposures, relying instead on TCR beta sequences and their occurrence across donors. An earlier analysis of 587 of the donors applied high-throughput TCR beta sequencing to assess whether each TCR beta V gene segment acted as functional or pseudogenic. Donor age, sex, ethnicity and CMV serostatus were compiled alongside the repertoire data. Genome-wide SNP genotypes for about 65% of the roughly 670 donors were used in a later genetic analysis, which treated that subset as a discovery cohort. Every repertoire in the discovery cohort had been generated on one and the same sequencing platform. HLA typing covered class I and class II loci at four-digit resolution. The number of donors typed differed by locus, with about 629-640 for A, B, C, DRB1 and DQB1, roughly 520 for DQA1, 600 to 610 for DPA1, and over 400 for DPB1. Several DR-DQ haplotypes were handled as single units for association and clustering because linkage in the cohort was strong. Among some 400 genotyped donors of the cohort, an average of about 240,000 unique TCR beta nucleotide sequences was sequenced per donor, of which roughly 17% were non-productive.

On the study overall, not on this receptor specifically: At a false discovery rate of 0.05, a later analysis linked fewer than 20,000 TCR beta sequences to specific HLA alleles. A later genetic analysis reported fewer N-insertions in productive TCRs among donors in an Asian-associated ancestry cluster than the roughly 700-donor mean. A few of the identified cytomegalovirus-associated TCR beta chains were confirmed in vitro to be specific for cytomegalovirus antigens. Linkage disequilibrium might explain the correlated functional status among segregating V segments, but an unknown experimental factor could not be ruled out. A cluster of highly shared sequence variants was judged likely to be a technical artifact of the sequencing pipeline. It was suggested by the authors that the approach could potentially be generalized to other disease states and immunological phenotypes. HLA typing was unavailable for some donors at each locus, so association tests used only the typed subset. A further reported finding was that TCR beta sequences accurately predicted the HLA-A and HLA-B alleles for most subjects in the first cohort. The classifier was reported to diagnose cytomegalovirus status with high specificity and sensitivity in both the original cohort and the validation cohort. Roughly uniform sequencing depth across donors was assumed in presence/absence analyses, although this assumption may not hold. In a later analysis, most CMV-associated TCR beta chains were found to appear HLA-restricted, with HLA associations seemingly driven largely by CMV exposure. V-gene and J-gene trimming of TCR beta chains was associated with a missense DCLRE1C variant in a later genetic analysis, and the association was replicated in an independent cohort. In a later analysis, HLA-associated TCR beta chains showed more clonal expansion and lower generation probabilities than non-associated chains that were equally common. Seventeen rarely observed V segments, including chromosome 9 orphons, were excluded from the earlier analysis of a few hundred of the donors because counts were too low. The only immune exposure information available for the cohort was CMV serostatus. A later analysis found that TCR association rates varied across HLA loci, with DRB1 alleles showing the most associated TCRs and HLA-C alleles the fewest. This cohort had only TCR beta chains sequenced, and the lack of alpha or paired-chain data limited which features could be detected. Strong co-occurrence of HLA alleles, especially DR and DQ, made assigning TCR associations to individual alleles difficult. According to a later analysis, parvovirus B19, influenza, CMV and Epstein-Barr virus appeared linked to several top co-occurrence clusters. Across donors, most TCR sequences were observed very rarely, whereas some public TCRs were present in many individuals. An earlier analysis of around 500 of the donors showed that most TCR beta V segments appeared in productive rearrangements either about 87% or about 30% of the time, which broadly matched IMGT annotations. The study listed approximately 150 TCR beta chains as associated with cytomegalovirus.

In total, roughly 670 healthy bone marrow donors made up the cohort. At the time of sampling, all cohort members were nominally healthy, though unrecorded immune exposures were likely present. The donor was CMV seronegative and belonged to the group of 352 seronegative cohort members. Each donor provided a peripheral blood sample, and peripheral blood mononuclear cells were used for TCR beta sequencing. The Qiagen DNeasy Blood Extraction Kit was used to extract genomic DNA from the blood cell samples. Library method: the immunoSEQ multiplex PCR assay. A mixture of 60 forward primers for TCR Vbeta segments and 13 reverse primers for TCR Jbeta segments was used in the multiplex PCR. The CDR3 region of rearranged TCR beta genes was amplified from genomic DNA with a multiplex PCR assay. Amplified TCR beta libraries were sequenced as 87-base-pair reads on the Illumina HiSeq System. The authors' pipeline ran thus. In a later analysis, approximately 74 million unique TCR beta chains were counted across the approximately 640 repertoires, and roughly 11 million of these chains were shared by at least two donors. A nearest-neighbor algorithm error-corrected the raw reads and collapsed the reads into unique sequences, merging closely related sequences to remove PCR and sequencing errors. V, D and J gene segments were assigned by aligning CDR3 sequences to IMGT reference sequences. For a sequence to be retained, at least a six-nucleotide match to both a V gene segment and a J gene segment was required. Rearrangements were classified as productive when the CDR3 lacked stop codons and remained in frame with V and J, and all other rearrangements were classified as non-productive. CDR3 was defined by IMGT convention, running from the second conserved V-encoded cysteine to the conserved J-encoded phenylalanine. The earlier analysis of 450 to 750 of the donors excluded any sequence lacking an unambiguous match to a single V gene segment. An earlier analysis of 550 to 650 of the donors classified V segments as functional when productive rearrangements were above 56.7% and as segregating when the standard deviation between donors was above 5%. A statistical classification framework was built for diagnosing cytomegalovirus status from the catalog of TCR beta chain sequences. A later analysis assigned V and J genes by comparing TCR nucleotide sequences with IMGT/GENE-DB human TR gene sequences. In a later analysis, CDR3 sequences and most-parsimonious VDJ recombination scenarios were assigned using the TCRdist pipeline. In a later analysis, every TCR beta chain was defined by the combination of its CDR3 amino acid sequence and its V-gene family, and reads without a unique V-gene family were dropped. In a later analysis, nearly 600 highly shared, low-generation-probability nucleotide sequences were removed to address suspected cross-contamination and a sequencing artifact. In a later analysis, a clonal expansion index for each public chain was calculated from normalized within-repertoire ranks of inferred template counts. In a later analysis, generation probabilities were computed with a VDJ recombination model fitted to out-of-frame rearrangements, and the resulting probabilities were checked against IGoR. In a later analysis, hypergeometric tests were used to score TCR-TCR, TCR-HLA and TCR-CMV co-occurrence, with a repertoire-size bias correction applied to TCR pairs. In a later analysis, false discovery rates were estimated by permuting HLA or CMV assignments 20 times. In a later analysis, co-occurring TCRs were grouped with DBSCAN, and TCRdist sequence similarity was added when clustering was performed within HLA-allele-positive subsets. Repertoires with fewer than 30,000 or more than 120,000 public chains, plus five repertoires with anomalous nucleotide sharing, were excluded from co-occurrence clustering. Held by TCRdb, this immuneACCESS table contains in-frame sequences only and omits some clones. Under half of the omission traces to an unresolved V gene where checked; the cause of the rest is unknown. That table gives V, J and clone size, and the DNA gave D and trimming. The sample yields around 100,000 clones; 65% to 75% were counted once. Of the sample, roughly 2% is held by the ten largest clones.

As for this clone: The clone's antigen remains unknown. No clone much larger than this one lies a single base away; base qualities are absent.

Sequencing used PBMCs. The TCR sequence derives from a man younger than 40 in good health and CMV-seronegative.

The DNA sequence reads TGCGCCAGCAGCGAACAAGCTAGGAATGAGCAGTTCTTC. Translated, this gives CASSEQARNEQFF. This sequence uses TRBV5-1 and TRBJ2-1; a confident D gene designation cannot be given. CDR3 length: 13 amino acids, cysteine to phenylalanine. Only CDR3 DNA is held: 39 bases, read in frame from base 1. Per the germline V gene, SGHRS is the CDR1 and YFSETQ is the CDR2. Trimming costs V 4 bases and J 7 bases, and their ends lie 12 bases apart.